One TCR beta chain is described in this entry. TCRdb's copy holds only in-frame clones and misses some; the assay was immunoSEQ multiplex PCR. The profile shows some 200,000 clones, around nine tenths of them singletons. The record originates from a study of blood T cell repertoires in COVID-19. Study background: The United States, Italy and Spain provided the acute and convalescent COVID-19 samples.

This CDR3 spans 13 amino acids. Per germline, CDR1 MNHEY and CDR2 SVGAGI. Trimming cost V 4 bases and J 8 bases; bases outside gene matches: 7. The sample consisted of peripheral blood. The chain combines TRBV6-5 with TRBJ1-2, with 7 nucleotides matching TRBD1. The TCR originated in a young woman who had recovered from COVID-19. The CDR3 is CASSWETGMGYTF. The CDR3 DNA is TGTGCCAGCAGTTGGGAGACAGGGATGGGCTACACCTTC.